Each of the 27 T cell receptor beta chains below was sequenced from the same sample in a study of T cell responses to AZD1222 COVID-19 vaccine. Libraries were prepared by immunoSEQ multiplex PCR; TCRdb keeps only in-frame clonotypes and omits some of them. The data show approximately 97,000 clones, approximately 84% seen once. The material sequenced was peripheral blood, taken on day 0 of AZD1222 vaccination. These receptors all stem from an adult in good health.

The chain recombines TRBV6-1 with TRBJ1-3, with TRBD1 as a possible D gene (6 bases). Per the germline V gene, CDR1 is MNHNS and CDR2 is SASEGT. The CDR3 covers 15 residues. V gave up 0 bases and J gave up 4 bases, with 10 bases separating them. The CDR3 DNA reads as TGTGCCAGCAGTGAAGCAGGGGGACCAGGAAACACCATATATTTT. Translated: CASSEAGGPGNTIYF.

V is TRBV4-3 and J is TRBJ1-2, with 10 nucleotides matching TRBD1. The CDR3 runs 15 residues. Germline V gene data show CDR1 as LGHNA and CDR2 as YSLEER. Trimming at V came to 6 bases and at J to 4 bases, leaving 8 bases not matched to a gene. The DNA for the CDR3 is TGCGCCAGCAGGGCAAGTGGGACAGGGGCCTATGGCTACACCTTC. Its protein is CASRASGTGAYGYTF.

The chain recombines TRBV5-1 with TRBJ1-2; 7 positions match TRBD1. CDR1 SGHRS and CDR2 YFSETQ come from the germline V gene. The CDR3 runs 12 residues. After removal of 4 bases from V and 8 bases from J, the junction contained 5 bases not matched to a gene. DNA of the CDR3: TGCGCCAGCAGCCCAGACAGGGCGGGCTACACCTTC. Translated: CASSPDRAGYTF.

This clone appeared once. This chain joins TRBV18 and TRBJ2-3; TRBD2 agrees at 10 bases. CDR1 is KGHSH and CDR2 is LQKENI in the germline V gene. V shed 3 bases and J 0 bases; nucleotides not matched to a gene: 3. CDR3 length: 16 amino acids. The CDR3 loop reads CASSPQLAGSTDTQYF. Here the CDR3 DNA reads TGTGCCAGCTCACCCCAACTAGCGGGGAGCACAGATACGCAGTATTTT.

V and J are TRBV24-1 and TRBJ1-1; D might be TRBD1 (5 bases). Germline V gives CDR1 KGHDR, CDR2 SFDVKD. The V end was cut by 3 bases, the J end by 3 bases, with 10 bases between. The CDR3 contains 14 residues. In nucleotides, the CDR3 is TGTGCCACCAGTGATGGGACGCCGTACACTGAAGCTTTCTTT. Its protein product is CATSDGTPYTEAFF.

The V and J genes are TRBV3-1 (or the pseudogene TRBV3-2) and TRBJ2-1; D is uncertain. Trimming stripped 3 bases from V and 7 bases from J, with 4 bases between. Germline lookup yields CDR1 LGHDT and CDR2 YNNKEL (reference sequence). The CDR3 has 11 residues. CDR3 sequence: CASSHGNEQFF. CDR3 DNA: TGTGCCAGCAGCCACGGAAATGAGCAGTTCTTC.

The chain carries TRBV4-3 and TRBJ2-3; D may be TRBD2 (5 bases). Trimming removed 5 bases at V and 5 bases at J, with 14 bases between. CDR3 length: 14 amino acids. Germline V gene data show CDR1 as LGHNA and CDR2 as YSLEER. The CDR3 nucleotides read TGCGCCAGCAGCTACCGGATGGGGAGAGATACGCAGTATTTT. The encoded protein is CASSYRMGRDTQYF.

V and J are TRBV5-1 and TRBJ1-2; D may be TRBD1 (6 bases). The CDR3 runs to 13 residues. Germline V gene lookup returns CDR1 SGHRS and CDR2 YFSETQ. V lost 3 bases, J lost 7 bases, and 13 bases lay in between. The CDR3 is CASSYDRLGGYTF. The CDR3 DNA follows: TGCGCCAGCAGCTATGACAGGCTGGGTGGCTACACCTTC.

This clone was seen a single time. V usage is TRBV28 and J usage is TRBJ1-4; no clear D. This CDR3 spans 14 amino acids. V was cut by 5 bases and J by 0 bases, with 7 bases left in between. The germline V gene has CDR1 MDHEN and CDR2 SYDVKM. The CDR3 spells CASSVPPTNEKLFF. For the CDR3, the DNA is TGTGCCAGCAGTGTCCCCCCAACTAATGAAAAACTGTTTTTT.

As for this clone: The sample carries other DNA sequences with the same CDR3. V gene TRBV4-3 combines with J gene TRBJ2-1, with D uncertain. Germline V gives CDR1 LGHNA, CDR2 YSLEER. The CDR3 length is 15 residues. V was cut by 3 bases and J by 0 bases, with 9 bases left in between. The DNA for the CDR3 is TGCGCCAGCAGCCAGTCAGGCAGCTCCTACAATGAGCAGTTCTTC. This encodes CASSQSGSSYNEQFF.

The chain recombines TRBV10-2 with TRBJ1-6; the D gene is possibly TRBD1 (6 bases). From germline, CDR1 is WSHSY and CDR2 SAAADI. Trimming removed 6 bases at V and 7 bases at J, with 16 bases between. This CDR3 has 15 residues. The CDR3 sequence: CASRGGVVGNSPLHF. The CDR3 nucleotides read TGCGCCAGCAGAGGGGGTGTCGTAGGGAATTCACCCCTCCACTTT.

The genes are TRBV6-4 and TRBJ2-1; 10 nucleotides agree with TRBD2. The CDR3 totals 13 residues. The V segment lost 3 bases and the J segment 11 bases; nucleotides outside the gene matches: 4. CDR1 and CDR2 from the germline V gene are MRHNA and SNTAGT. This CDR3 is CASSELAGVKQFF. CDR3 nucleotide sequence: TGTGCCAGCAGTGAGCTAGCGGGAGTTAAGCAGTTCTTC.

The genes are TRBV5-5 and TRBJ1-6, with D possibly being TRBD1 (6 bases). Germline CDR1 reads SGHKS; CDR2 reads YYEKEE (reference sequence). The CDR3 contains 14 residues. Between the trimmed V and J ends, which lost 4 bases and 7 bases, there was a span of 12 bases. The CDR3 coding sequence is TGTGCCAGCAGCGGGGGGGCAGAAAATTCACCCCTCCACTTT. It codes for CASSGGAENSPLHF.

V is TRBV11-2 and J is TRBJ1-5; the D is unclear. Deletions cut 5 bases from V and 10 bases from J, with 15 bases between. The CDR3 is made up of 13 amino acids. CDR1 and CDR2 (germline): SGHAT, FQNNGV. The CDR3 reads CASSQGPSLPQHF. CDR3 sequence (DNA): TGTGCCAGCAGCCAAGGTCCGAGTCTACCCCAGCATTTT.

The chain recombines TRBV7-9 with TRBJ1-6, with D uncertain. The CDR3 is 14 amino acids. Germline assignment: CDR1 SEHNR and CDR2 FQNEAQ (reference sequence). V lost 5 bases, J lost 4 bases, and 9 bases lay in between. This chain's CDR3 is CASSVEQYNSPLHF. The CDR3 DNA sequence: TGTGCCAGCAGCGTCGAACAGTATAATTCACCCCTCCACTTT.

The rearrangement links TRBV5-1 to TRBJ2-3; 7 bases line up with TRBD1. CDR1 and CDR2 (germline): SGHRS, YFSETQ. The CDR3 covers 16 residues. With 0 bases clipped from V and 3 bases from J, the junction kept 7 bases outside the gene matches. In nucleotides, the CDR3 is TGCGCCAGCAGCTTGGCCGACAGGGAAAGTACAGATACGCAGTATTTT. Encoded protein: CASSLADRESTDTQYF.

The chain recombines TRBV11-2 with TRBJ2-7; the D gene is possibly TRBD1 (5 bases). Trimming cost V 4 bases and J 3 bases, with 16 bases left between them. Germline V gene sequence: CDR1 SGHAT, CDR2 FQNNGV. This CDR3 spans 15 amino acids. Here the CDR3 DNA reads TGTGCCAGCAGCTCGACAGTGAAGGAGTTCTACGAGCAGTACGTC. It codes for CASSSTVKEFYEQYV.

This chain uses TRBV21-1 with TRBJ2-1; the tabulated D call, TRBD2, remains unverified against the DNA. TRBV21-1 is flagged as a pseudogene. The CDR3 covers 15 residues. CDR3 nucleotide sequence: TGTGCCAGCAGCAAAGTAACGGGAGGGCCCAATGAGCAGTTCTTC. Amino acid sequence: CASSKVTGGPNEQFF.

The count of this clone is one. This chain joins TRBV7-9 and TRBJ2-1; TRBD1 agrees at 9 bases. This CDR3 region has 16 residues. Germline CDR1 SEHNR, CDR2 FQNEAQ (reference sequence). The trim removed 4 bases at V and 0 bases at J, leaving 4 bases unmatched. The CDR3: CASSSRDRVSYNEQFF. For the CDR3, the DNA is TGTGCCAGCAGCTCCCGGGACAGGGTCTCCTACAATGAGCAGTTCTTC.

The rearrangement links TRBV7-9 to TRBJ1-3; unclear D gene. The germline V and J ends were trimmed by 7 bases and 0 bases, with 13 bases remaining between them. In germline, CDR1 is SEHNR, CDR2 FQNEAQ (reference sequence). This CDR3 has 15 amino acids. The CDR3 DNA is TGTGCCAGCAACATAAACCGGGGCTCTGGAAACACCATATATTTT. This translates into CASNINRGSGNTIYF. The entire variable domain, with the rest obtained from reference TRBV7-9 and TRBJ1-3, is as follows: DTGVSQNPRHKITKRGQNVTFRCDPISEHNRLYWYRQTLGQGPEFLTYFQNEAQLEKSRLLSDRFSAERPKGSFSTLEIQRTEQGDSAMYLCASNINRGSGNTIYFGEGSWLTVV.

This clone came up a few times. The DNA for the CDR3 is TGTGCCAGTAGTATGTCGACAAACGAGCAGTACTTC. Amino acids: CASSMSTNEQYF. The chain couples TRBV19 to TRBJ2-7, with D unclear. Germline V CDR1 and CDR2: LNHDA, SQIVND (reference sequence). CDR3 length equals 12 residues. V gave up 3 bases and J gave up 5 bases, with 8 bases separating them.

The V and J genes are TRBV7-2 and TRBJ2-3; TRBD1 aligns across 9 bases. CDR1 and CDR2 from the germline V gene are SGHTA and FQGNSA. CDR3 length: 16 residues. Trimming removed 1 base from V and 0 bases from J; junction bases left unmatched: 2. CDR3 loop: CASSLGGTGSTDTQYF. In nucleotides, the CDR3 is TGTGCCAGCAGCTTAGGGGGGACAGGGAGCACAGATACGCAGTATTTT.

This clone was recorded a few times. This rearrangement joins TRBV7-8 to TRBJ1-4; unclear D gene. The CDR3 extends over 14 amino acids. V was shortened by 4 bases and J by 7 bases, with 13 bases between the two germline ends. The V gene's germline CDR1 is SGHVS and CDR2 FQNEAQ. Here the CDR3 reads CASSSAGASEKLFF. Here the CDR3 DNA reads TGTGCCAGCAGCTCGGCGGGCGCGTCTGAAAAACTGTTTTTT.

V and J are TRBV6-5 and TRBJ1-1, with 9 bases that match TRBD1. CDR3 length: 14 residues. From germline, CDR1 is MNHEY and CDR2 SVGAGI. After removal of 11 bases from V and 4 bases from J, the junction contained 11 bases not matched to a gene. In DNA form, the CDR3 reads TGTGCCGTATACCGGGACAGGGATTTCACTGAAGCTTTCTTT. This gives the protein CAVYRDRDFTEAFF.

The CDR3 is CASSQVRGRFSDTQYF. In DNA form, the CDR3 reads TGTGCCAGCAGCCAAGTGCGGGGGAGGTTTTCAGATACGCAGTATTTT. The V and J genes are TRBV3-1 (or the pseudogene TRBV3-2) and TRBJ2-3; TRBD2 agrees at 7 bases. The ends lost 1 base at V and 4 bases at J; junction bases unmatched: 8. This CDR3 contains 16 residues. Germline V gene lookup returns CDR1 LGHDT and CDR2 YNNKEL (reference sequence).

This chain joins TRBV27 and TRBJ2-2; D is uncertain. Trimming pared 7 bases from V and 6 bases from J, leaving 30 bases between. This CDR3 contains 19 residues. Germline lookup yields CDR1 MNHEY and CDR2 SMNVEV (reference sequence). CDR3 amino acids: CASTLFSRLGNVKPGELFF. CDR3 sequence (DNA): TGTGCCAGCACATTATTTTCGAGATTGGGTAATGTGAAGCCCGGGGAGCTGTTTTTT.

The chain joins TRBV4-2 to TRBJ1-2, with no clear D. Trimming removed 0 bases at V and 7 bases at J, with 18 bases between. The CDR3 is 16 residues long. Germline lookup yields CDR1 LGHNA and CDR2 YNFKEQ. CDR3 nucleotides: TGTGCCAGCAGCCAAGATCGGCCAGAGGTATGGAGTGGCTACACCTTC. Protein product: CASSQDRPEVWSGYTF.